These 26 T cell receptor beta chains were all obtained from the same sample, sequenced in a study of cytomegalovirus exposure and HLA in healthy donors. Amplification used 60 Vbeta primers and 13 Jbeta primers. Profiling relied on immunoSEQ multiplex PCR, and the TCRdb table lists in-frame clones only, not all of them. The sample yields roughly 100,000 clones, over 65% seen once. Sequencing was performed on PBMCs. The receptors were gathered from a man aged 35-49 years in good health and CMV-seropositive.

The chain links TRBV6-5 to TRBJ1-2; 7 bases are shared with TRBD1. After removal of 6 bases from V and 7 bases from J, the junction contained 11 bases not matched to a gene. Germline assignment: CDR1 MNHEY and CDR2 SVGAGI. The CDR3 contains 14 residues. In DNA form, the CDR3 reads TGTGCCAGCAGCCGAGACAGGGAGGCAGGTGGCTACACCTTC. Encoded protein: CASSRDREAGGYTF.

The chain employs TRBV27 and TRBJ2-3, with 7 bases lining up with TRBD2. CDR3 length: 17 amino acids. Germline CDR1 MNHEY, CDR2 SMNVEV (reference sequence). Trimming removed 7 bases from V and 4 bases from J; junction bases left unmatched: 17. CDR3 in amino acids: CASTKKEPGLNSDTQYF. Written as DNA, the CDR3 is TGTGCCAGCACCAAAAAGGAACCGGGACTAAATTCAGATACGCAGTATTTT.

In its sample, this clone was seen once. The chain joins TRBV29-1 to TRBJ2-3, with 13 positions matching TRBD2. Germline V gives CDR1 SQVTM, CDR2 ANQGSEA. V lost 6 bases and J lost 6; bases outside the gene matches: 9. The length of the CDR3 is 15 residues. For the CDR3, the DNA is TGCAGCGTCCACGGACTAGCGGGAGTTGGGGATACGCAGTATTTT. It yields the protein CSVHGLAGVGDTQYF.

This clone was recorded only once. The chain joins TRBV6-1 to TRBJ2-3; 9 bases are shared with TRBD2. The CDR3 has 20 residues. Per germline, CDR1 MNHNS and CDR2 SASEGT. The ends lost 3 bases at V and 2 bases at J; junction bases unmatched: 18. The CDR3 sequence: CASSDSRRRWTSVDTDTQYF. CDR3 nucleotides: TGTGCCAGCAGTGATAGCCGCAGGAGGTGGACTAGCGTTGACACAGATACGCAGTATTTT.

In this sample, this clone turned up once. The chain's CDR3 is CASSFSGPRQGYYGYTF. CDR3 sequence (DNA): TGTGCCAGCAGCTTTTCGGGTCCGAGACAGGGCTACTATGGCTACACCTTC. V gene TRBV11-2 combines with J gene TRBJ1-2; 7 bases match TRBD1. The CDR3 has 17 amino acids. With 3 bases clipped from V and 3 bases from J, the junction kept 13 bases outside the gene matches. From germline, CDR1 is SGHAT and CDR2 FQNNGV.

Here the CDR3 DNA reads TGTGCCAGCAGTTTTTTGCCCGGGTTCCCCTACGATGATTCACCCCTCCACTTT. It is translated as CASSFLPGFPYDDSPLHF. The V and J genes are TRBV28 and TRBJ1-6; D is uncertain. V lost 3 bases, J lost 8 bases, and 23 bases lay in between. Germline CDR1 MDHEN, CDR2 SYDVKM. This CDR3 spans 18 amino acids.

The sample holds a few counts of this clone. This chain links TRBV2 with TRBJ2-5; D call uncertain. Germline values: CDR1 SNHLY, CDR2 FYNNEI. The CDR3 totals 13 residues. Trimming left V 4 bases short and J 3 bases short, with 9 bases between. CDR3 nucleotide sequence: TGTGCCAGCAGTGGGAACCTAGAAGAGACCCAGTACTTC. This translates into CASSGNLEETQYF.

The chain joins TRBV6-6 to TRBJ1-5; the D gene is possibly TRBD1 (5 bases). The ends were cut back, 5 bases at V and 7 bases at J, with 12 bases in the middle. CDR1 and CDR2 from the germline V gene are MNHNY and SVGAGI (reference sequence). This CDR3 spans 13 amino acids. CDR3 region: CASSRRASQPQHF. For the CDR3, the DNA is TGTGCCAGCAGTCGCAGGGCATCACAGCCCCAGCATTTT.

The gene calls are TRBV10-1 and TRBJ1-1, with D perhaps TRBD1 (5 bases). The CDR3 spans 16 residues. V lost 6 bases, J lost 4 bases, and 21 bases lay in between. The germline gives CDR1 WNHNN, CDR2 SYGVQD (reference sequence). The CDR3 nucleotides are TGCGCCAGCAGACCCTTTTACGGGGGAGCTGTCACTGAAGCTTTCTTT. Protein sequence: CASRPFYGGAVTEAFF.

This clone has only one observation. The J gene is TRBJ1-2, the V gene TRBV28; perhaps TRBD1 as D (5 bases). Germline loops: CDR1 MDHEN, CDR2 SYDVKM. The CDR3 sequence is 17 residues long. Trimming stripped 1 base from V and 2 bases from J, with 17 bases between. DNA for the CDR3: TGTGCCAGCAGTTTATTAGGTCAGGGCGACGGGAACTATGGCTACACCTTC. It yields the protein CASSLLGQGDGNYGYTF.

The CDR3 spells CASSPVPAGGPYNEQFF. CDR3 DNA sequence: TGTGCCAGCAGCCCCGTACCGGCAGGGGGACCCTACAATGAGCAGTTCTTC. The chain couples TRBV28 to TRBJ2-1; 7 positions match TRBD1. This CDR3 has 17 amino acids. Looked up from germline, CDR1 is MDHEN and CDR2 is SYDVKM. V lost 6 bases to trimming and J lost 2 bases; unmatched junction nucleotides: 13.

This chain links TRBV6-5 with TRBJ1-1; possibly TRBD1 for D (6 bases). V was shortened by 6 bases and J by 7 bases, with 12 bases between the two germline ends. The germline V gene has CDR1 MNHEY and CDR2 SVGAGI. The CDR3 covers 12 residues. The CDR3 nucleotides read TGTGCCAGCAGCCACTTGGACAGTGAAGCTTTCTTT. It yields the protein CASSHLDSEAFF.

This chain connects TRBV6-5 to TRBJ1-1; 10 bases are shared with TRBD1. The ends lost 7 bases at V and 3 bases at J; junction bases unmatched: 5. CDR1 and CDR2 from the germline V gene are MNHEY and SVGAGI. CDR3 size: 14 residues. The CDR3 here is CASTGTGADTEAFF. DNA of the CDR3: TGTGCCAGCACCGGGACAGGGGCCGACACTGAAGCTTTCTTT.

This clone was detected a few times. The CDR3 DNA reads as TGTGCCAGAAGCTTGGTCTCGGGGTATGGCGGGCAGGGGGCCACTGAAGCTTTCTTT. This gives the protein CARSLVSGYGGQGATEAFF. The chain uses TRBV5-3 and TRBJ1-1, with 8 bases lining up with TRBD1. TRBV5-3 is designated an ORF whose function remains uncertain. The V segment lost 0 bases and the J segment 4 bases; nucleotides outside the gene matches: 17. The CDR3 length is 19 residues.

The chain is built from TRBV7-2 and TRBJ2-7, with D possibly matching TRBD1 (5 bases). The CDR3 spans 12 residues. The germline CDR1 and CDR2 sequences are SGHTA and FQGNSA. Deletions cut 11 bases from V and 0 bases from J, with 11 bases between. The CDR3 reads CASTESSYEQYF. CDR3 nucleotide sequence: TGTGCCTCGACAGAATCCTCCTACGAGCAGTACTTC.

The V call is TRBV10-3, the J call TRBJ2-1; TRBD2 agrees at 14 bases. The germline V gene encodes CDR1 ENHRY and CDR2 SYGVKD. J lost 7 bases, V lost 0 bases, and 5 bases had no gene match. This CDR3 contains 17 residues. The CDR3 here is CAISESKGTSGGNEQFF. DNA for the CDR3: TGTGCCATCAGTGAGTCTAAGGGGACTAGCGGGGGTAATGAGCAGTTCTTC.

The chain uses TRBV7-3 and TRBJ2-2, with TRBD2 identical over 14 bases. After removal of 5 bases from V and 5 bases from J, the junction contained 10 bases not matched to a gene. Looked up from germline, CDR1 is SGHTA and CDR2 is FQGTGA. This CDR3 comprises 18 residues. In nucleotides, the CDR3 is TGTGCCAGCAGCCCCTCCGGACTAGCGGGAGGAAGAACCGGGGAGCTGTTTTTT. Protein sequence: CASSPSGLAGGRTGELFF.

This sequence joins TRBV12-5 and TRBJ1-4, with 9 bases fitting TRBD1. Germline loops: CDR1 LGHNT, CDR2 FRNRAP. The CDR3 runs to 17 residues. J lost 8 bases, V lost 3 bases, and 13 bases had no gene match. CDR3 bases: TGTGCTAGTGGTTTCCCACCCCGGACAGGGGCGGTAGAAAAACTGTTTTTT. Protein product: CASGFPPRTGAVEKLFF.

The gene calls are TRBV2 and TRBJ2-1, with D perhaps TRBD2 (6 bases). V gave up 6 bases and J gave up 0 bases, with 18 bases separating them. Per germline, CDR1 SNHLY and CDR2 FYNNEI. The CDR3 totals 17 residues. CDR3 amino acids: CASSGTFGGSSYNEQFF. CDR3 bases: TGTGCCAGCAGCGGAACTTTCGGGGGTTCCTCCTACAATGAGCAGTTCTTC.

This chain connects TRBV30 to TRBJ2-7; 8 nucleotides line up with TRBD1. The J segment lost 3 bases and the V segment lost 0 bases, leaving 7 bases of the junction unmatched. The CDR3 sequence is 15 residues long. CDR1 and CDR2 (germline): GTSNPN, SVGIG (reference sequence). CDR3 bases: TGTGCCTGGAGTGTATATGGGACAGGCCTCTACGAGCAGTACTTC. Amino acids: CAWSVYGTGLYEQYF.

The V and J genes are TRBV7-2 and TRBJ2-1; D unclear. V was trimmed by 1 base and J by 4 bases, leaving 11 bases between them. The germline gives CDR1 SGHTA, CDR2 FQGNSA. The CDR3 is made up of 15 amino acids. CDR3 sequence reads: CASSLVQTGYNEQFF. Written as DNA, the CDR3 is TGTGCCAGCAGCTTAGTTCAGACCGGGTACAATGAGCAGTTCTTC. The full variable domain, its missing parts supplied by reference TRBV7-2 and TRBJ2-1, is GAGVSQSPSNKVTEKGKDVELRCDPISGHTALYWYRQSLGQGLEFLIYFQGNSAPDKSGLPSDRFSAERTGGSVSTLTIQRTQQEDSAVYLCASSLVQTGYNEQFFGPGTRLTVL.

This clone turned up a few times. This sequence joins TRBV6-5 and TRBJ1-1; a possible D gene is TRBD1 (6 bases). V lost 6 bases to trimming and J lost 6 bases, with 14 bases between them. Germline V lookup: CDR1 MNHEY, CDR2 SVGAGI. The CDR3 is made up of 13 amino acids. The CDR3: CASSPNRDPEAFF. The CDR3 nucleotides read TGTGCCAGCAGCCCTAACAGGGACCCTGAAGCTTTCTTT.

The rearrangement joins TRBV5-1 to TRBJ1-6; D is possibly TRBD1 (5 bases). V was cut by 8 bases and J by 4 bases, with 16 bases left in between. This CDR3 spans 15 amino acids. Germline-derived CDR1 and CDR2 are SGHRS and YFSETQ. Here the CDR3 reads CARSGAKAYNSPLHF. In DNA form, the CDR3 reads TGCGCCAGGAGCGGGGCTAAGGCGTATAATTCACCCCTCCACTTT.

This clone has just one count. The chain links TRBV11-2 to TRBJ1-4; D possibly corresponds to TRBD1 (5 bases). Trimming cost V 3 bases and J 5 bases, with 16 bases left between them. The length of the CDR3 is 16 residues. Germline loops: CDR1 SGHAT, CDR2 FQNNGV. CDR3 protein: CASSFGGAELNEKLFF. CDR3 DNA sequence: TGTGCCAGCAGCTTCGGGGGAGCAGAATTAAATGAAAAACTGTTTTTT.

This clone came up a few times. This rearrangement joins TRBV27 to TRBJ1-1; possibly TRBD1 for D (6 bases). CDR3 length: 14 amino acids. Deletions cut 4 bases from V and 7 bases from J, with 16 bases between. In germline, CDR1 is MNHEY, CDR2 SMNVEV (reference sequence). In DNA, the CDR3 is TGTGCCAGCAGTTCCTACAGGGAGGGCGGTGAAGCTTTCTTT. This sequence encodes CASSSYREGGEAFF.

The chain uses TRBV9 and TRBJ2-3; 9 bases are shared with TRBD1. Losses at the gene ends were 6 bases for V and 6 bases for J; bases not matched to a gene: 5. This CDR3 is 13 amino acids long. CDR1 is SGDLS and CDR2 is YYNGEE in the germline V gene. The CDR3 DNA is TGTGCCAGCACCACAGGGGGCGCGGATACGCAGTATTTT. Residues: CASTTGGADTQYF.